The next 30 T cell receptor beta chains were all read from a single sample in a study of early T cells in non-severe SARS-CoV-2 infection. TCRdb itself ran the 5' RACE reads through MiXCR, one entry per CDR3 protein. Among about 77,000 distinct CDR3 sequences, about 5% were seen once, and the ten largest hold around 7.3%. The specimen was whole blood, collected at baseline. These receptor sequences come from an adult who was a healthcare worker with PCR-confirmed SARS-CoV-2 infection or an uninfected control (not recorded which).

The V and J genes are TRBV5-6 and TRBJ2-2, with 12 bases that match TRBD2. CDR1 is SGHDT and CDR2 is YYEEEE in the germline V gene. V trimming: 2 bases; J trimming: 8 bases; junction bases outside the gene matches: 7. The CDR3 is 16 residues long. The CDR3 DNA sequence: TGTGCCAGCAGCTTTCCTAGCGGGAGGGCCCCAGGGGAGCTGTTTTTT. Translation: CASSFPSGRAPGELFF.

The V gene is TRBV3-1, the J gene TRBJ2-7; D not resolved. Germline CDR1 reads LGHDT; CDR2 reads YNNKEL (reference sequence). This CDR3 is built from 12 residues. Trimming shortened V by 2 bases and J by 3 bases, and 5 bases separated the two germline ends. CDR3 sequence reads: CASSQTGYEQYF. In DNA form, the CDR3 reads TGTGCCAGCAGCCAAACGGGCTACGAGCAGTACTTC.

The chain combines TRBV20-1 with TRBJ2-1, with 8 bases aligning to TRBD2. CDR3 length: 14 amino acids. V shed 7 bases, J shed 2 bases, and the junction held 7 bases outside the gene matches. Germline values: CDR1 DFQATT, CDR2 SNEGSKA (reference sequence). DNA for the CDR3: TGCAGTGGGCCCGGGCGGGAGGCCTACAATGAGCAGTTCTTC. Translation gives CSGPGREAYNEQFF.

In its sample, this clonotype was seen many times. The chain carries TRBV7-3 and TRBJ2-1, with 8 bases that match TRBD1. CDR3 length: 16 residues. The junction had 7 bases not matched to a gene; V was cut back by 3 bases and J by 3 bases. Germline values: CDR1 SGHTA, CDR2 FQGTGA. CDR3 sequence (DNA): TGTGCCAGCAGCTTTAACCCAGGGGGCCGCTACAATGAGCAGTTCTTC. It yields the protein CASSFNPGGRYNEQFF.

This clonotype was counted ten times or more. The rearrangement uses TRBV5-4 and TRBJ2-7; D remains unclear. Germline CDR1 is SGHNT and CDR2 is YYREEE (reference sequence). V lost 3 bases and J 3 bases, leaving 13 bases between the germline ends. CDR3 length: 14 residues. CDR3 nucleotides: TGTGCCAGCAGCTCCGGCCTAGAAGGCTACGAGCAGTACTTC. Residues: CASSSGLEGYEQYF.

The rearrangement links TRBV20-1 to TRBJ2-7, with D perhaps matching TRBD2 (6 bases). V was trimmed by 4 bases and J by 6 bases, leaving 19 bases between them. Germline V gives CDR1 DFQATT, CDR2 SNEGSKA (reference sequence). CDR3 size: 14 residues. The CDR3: CSATLRLGSAEQYF. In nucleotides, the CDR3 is TGCAGTGCTACCCTAAGACTAGGGTCCGCCGAGCAGTACTTC.

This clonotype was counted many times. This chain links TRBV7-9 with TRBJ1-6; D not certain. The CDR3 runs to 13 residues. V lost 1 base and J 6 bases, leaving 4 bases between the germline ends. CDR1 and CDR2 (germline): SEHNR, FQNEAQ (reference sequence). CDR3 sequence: CASSLVTNSPLHF. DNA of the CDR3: TGTGCCAGCAGCTTAGTCACTAATTCACCCCTCCACTTT. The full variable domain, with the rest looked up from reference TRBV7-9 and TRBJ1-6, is DTGVSQNPRHKITKRGQNVTFRCDPISEHNRLYWYRQTLGQGPEFLTYFQNEAQLEKSRLLSDRFSAERPKGSFSTLEIQRTEQGDSAMYLCASSLVTNSPLHFGNGTRLTVT.

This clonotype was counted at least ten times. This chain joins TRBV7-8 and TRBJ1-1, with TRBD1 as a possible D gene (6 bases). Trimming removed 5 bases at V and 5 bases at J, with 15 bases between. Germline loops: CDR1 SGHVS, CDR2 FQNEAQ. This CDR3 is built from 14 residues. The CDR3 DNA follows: TGTGCCAGCAGCCCAGGGGTTGTAGAGACTGAAGCTTTCTTT. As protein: CASSPGVVETEAFF.

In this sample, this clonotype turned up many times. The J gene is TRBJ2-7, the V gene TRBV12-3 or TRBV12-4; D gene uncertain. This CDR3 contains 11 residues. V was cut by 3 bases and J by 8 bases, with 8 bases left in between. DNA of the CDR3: TGTGCCAGCAGTTTGAAGCATAAGCAGTACTTC. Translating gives CASSLKHKQYF.

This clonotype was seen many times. Written as DNA, the CDR3 is TGTGCCAGCAGTTACTCTCCTCTAGCGGGAGGTTCTTCGGGTTACAATGAGCAGTTCTTC. Translation gives CASSYSPLAGGSSGYNEQFF. The genes are TRBV6-5 and TRBJ2-1; 11 nucleotides line up with TRBD2. This CDR3 is 20 amino acids long. The V segment lost 0 bases and the J segment 4 bases; nucleotides outside the gene matches: 14. Germline assignment: CDR1 MNHEY and CDR2 SVGAGI.

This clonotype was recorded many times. CDR3 protein: CASSGDGNSPLHF. The CDR3 region has the DNA TGTGCCAGCAGTGGGGACGGCAATTCACCCCTCCACTTT. The chain has TRBV6-4 and TRBJ1-6; the D gene is possibly TRBD1 (5 bases). Between the trimmed V and J ends, which lost 4 bases and 7 bases, there was a span of 8 bases. The CDR3 contains 13 residues. Germline V gene lookup returns CDR1 MRHNA and CDR2 SNTAGT.

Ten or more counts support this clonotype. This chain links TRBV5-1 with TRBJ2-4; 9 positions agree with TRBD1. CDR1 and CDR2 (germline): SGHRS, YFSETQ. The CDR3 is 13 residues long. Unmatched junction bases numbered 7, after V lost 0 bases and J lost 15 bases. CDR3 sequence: CASSLAGGQGWYF. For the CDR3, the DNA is TGCGCCAGCAGCTTGGCCGGGGGACAGGGATGGTACTTC.

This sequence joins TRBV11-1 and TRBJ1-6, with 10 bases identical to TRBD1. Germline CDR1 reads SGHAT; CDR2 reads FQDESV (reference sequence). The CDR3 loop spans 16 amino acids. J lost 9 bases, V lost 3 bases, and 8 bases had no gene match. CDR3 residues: CASSLTRQGASSPLHF. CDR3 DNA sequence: TGTGCCAGCAGCTTGACCAGACAGGGGGCTAGTTCACCCCTCCACTTT.

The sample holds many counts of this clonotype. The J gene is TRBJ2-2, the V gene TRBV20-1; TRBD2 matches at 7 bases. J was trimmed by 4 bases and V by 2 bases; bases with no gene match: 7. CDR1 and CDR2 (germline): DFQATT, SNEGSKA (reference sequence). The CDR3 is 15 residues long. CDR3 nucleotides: TGCAGTGCTAGAAGGGGAGGGGCGAGCACCGGGGAGCTGTTTTTT. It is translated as CSARRGGASTGELFF.

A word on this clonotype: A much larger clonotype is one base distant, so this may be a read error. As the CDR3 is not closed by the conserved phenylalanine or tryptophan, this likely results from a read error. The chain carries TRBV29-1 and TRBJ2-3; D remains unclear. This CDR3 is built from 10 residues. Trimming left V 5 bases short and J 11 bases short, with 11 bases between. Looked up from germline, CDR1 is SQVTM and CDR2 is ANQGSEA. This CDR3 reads CSVPHDGQYL. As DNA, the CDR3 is TGCAGCGTTCCCCACGATGGGCAGTATCTT.

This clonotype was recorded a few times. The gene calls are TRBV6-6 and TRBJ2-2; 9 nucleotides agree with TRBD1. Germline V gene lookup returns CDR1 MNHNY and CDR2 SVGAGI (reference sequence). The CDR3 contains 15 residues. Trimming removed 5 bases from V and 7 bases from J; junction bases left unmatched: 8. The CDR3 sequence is CASSQQGAQDGELFF. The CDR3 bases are TGTGCCAGCAGTCAACAGGGGGCGCAGGACGGGGAGCTGTTTTTT.

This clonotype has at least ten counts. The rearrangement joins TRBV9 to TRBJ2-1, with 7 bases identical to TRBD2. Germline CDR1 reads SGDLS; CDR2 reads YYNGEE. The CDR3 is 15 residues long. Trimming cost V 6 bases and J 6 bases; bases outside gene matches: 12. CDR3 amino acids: CASTTSGRGSNEQFF. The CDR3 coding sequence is TGTGCCAGCACCACCAGCGGGCGGGGGAGCAATGAGCAGTTCTTC.

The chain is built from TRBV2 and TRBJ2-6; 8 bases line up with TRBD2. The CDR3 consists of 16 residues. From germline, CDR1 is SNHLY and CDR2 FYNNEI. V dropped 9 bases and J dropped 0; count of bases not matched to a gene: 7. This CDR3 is CASLPAGGSGANVLTF. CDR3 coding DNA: TGTGCCAGTCTTCCCGCGGGAGGCTCTGGGGCCAACGTCCTGACTTTC.

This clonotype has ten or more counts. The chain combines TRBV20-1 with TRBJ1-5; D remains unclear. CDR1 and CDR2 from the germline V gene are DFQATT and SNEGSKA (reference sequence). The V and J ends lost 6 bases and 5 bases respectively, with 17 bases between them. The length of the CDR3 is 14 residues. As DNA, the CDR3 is TGCAGTGCCGGAGGACGGGTCCTTGATCAGCCCCAGCATTTT. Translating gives CSAGGRVLDQPQHF.

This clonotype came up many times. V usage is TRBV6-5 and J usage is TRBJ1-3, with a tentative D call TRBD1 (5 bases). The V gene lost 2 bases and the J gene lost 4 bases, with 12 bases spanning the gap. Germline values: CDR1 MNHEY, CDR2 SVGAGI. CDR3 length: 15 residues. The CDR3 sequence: CASSYAEGHGNTIYF. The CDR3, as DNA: TGTGCCAGCAGTTACGCGGAGGGGCACGGAAACACCATATATTTT.

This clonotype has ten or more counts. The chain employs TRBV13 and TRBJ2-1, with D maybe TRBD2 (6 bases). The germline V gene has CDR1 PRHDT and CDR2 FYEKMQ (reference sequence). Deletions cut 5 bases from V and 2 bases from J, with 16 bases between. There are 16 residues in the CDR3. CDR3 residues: CASSRPSGAAYNEQFF. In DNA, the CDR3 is TGTGCCAGCAGCCGCCCTTCGGGAGCCGCCTACAATGAGCAGTTCTTC.

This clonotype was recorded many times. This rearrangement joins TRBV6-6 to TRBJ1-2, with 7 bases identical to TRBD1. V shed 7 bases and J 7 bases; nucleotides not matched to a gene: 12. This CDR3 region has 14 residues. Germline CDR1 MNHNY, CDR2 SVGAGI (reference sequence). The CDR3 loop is CASMRQGALSGYTF. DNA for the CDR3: TGTGCCAGCATGAGACAGGGCGCGCTAAGTGGCTACACCTTC.

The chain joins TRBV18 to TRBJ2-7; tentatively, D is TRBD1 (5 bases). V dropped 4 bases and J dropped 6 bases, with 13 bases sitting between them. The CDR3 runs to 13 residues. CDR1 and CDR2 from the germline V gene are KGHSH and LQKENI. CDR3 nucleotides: TGTGCCAGCTCACTAATAGGGGCTCCCGAGCAGTACTTC. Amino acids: CASSLIGAPEQYF.

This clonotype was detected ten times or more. CDR3 nucleotide sequence: TGTGCCAGCAGTTACCTGACAGGGCTCACTAACTATGGCTACACCTTC. Encoded protein: CASSYLTGLTNYGYTF. The J gene is TRBJ1-2, the V gene TRBV12-3 or TRBV12-4; TRBD1 matches 7 bases. This CDR3 is built from 16 residues. J gave up 0 bases and V 4 bases, and 8 bases lay outside the gene matches.

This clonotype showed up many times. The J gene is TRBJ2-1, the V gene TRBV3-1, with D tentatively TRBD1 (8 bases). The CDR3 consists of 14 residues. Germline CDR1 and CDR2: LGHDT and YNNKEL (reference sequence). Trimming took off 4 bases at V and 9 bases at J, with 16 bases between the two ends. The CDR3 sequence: CASSRNRGGSEQFF. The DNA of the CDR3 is TGTGCCAGCAGCCGGAACAGGGGGGGGAGTGAGCAGTTCTTC.

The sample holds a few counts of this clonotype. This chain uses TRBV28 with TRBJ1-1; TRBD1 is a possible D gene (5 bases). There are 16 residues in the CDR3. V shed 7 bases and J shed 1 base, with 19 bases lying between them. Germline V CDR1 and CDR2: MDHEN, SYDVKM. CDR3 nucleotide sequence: TGTGCCAGCAACCAAGGGGCGGGGGAATGGAACACTGAAGCTTTCTTT. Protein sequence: CASNQGAGEWNTEAFF.

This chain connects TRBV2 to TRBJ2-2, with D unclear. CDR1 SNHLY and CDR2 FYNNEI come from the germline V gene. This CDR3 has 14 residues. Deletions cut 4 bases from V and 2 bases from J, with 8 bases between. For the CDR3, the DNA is TGTGCCAGCAGTGGCTCCAGAAACACCGGGGAGCTGTTTTTT. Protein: CASSGSRNTGELFF.

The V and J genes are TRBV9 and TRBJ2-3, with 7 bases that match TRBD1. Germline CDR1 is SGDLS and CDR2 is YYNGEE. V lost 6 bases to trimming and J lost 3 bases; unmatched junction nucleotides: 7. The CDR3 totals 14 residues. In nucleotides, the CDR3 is TGTGCCAGCAACGAGGGGGCAGGGACAGATACGCAGTATTTT. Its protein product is CASNEGAGTDTQYF.

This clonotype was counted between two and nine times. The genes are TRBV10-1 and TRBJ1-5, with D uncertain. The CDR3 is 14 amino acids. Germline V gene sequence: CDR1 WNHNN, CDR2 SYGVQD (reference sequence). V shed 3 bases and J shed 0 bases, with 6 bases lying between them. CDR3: CASSESNSNQPQHF. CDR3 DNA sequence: TGCGCCAGCAGTGAATCTAATAGCAATCAGCCCCAGCATTTT.

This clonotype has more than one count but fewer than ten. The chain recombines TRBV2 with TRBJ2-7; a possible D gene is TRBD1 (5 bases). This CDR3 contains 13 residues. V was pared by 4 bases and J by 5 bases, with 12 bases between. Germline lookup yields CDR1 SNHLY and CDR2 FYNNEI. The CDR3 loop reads CASSVGARDEQYF. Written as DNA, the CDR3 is TGTGCCAGCAGTGTTGGGGCGCGCGACGAGCAGTACTTC.